The clone carrying this TCR beta chain has ten or more counts. Its antigen is undetermined. As to time point: sample taken at primary tumor resection. Around 68 TRACERx patients with early, untreated non-small cell lung cancer donated samples. Sequencing was performed on whole RNA extracted from tumor and nontumor lung tissue, or from frozen PBMC, and the material was left unsorted. The data were obtained in a study of spatial heterogeneity in lung cancer. The overall study: The count of detected beta-chain sequences consistently exceeded that of alpha-chain sequences.

Germline values: CDR1 LGHDT, CDR2 YNNKEL (reference sequence). CDR3 length: 12 amino acids. V dropped 2 bases and J dropped 9; count of bases not matched to a gene: 0. Study-level points and caveats: Resection saw ubiquitous expanded tumor TCRs appear in blood more than follow-up did.

TCRdb ran MiXCR on the 5' RACE reads and lists one entry per CDR3 protein. This sample yields under 30,000 distinct CDR3 sequences, of which 3% to 4% are seen a single time; around 28% belongs to the top ten. The TCR originated in a female donor with early-stage non-small cell lung cancer. The starting material was PBMCs, obtained at surgery. The rearrangement joins TRBV3-1 to TRBJ2-1; 8 bases match TRBD2. CDR3 protein: CASSQTSGEQFF. DNA of the CDR3: TGTGCCAGCAGCCAAACTAGCGGTGAGCAGTTCTTC.